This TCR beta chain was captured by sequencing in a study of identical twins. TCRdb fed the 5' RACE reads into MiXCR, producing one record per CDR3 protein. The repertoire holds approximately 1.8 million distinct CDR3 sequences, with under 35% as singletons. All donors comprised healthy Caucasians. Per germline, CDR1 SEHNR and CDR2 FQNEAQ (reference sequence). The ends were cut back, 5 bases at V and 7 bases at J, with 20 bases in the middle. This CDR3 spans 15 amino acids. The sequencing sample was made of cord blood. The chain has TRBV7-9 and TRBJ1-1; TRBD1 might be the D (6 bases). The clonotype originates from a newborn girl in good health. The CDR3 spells CASSGLRDIGLEAFF. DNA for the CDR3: TGTGCCAGCAGCGGTCTCCGGGACATTGGGCTTGAAGCTTTCTTT. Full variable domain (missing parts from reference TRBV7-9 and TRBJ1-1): DTGVSQNPRHKITKRGQNVTFRCDPISEHNRLYWYRQTLGQGPEFLTYFQNEAQLEKSRLLSDRFSAERPKGSFSTLEIQRTEQGDSAMYLCASSGLRDIGLEAFFGQGTRLTVV.